This T cell receptor (beta chain) was identified during a study of cytomegalovirus exposure and HLA in healthy donors. General study results and limits: The productive fraction for most TCR beta V segments was about 87% or about 30% in an earlier analysis. In vitro data verified a few CMV-associated chains as specific for CMV antigens. TCR beta chains associated with HLA were, in a later analysis, more clonally expanded than equally common others. The Asian-associated ancestry cluster reportedly had fewer N-insertions than the approximately 650-donor mean in a later analysis.

The CDR3 is 13 residues long. Deletions cut 10 bases from V and 5 bases from J, with 14 bases between. Germline V CDR1 and CDR2: ENHRY, SYGVKD. Researchers ran the PCR with 60 Vbeta and 13 Jbeta primers. Some clones are missing from TCRdb's copy, which holds only in-frame ones; the method was immunoSEQ multiplex PCR. The sample holds just over 60,000 clones. As to this clone: Its target is unknown.

This chain uses TRBV10-3 with TRBJ2-2; D may be TRBD1 (6 bases). This TCR was recovered from a man aged 25 to 40 in good health and CMV-seropositive. Sequenced material: PBMCs. Written as DNA, the CDR3 is TGTGCCACCTACAGGGTCGGAACCGGGGAGCTGTTTTTT. Encoded protein: CATYRVGTGELFF.